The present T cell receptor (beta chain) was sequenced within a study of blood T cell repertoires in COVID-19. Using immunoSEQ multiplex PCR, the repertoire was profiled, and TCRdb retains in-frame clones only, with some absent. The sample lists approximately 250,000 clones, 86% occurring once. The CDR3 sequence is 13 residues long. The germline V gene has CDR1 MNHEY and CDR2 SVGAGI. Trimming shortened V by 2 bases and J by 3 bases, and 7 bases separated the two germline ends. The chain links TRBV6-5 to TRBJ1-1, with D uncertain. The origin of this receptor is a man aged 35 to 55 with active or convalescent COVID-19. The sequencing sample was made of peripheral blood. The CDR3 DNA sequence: TGTGCCAGCAGTTACGAGGGCGACACTGAAGCTTTCTTT. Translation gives CASSYEGDTEAFF.